What follows is one T cell receptor beta chain and its context. Antigen specificity is unknown. This sample is drawn from a study of human T cells and chemical hapten exposure. Study outcomes and limitations: DPC sensitization left the count of TCRs above 1 in 1000 unchanged.

From germline, CDR1 is DFQATT and CDR2 SNEGSKA (reference sequence). Trimming pared 0 bases from V and 0 bases from J, leaving 14 bases between. The CDR3 runs 16 residues. A single record per CDR3 protein comes from TCRdb applying MiXCR to the RACE reads. The sample has approximately 400,000 distinct CDR3 sequences; around 5.5% are singletons. The sample's time point: pre-sensitization, week 0. Treatment described: therapeutic diphenylcyclopropenone sensitization with weekly scalp DPC. Specimen: whole blood, collected in connection with sensitization to the hapten diphenylcyclopropenone (DPC). The rearrangement uses TRBV20-1 and TRBJ1-1, with D hard to call. The TCR was taken from a woman aged 45-60 years with alopecia areata. Some clones in this sample may be carry-over from other donors' samples. The CDR3 DNA sequence: TGCAGTGCTAGAGATAAGGCAGAGCAAATGAACACTGAAGCTTTCTTT. Translated: CSARDKAEQMNTEAFF.